The sequence of this T cell receptor (beta chain) was determined in a study of regulatory T cells in long-lasting Graves disease. Study-wide results and caveats: More public clonotypes were shared by persistent patients (about 2,700) than by new patients (under 1,000).

Time point reported: newly diagnosed GD, antithyroid drugs for less than 3 months. TCR sequences were obtained from RNA taken from PBMCs. CDR1 and CDR2 from the germline V gene are DFQATT and SNEGSKA (reference sequence). This CDR3 is 15 amino acids long. V lost 1 base and J 3 bases, leaving 15 bases between the germline ends. Arm-PCR of CDR3 regions with iRepertoire HTBI primers generated TCR beta libraries. TCRdb analysed the multiplex PCR reads with MiXCR anew, one entry per CDR3 protein. Of around 450,000 distinct CDR3 sequences listed, 15% are singletons. This clonotype occurred a few times. Its cognate antigen is unknown. This sample was shared with a second study, whose subject was T cells in Graves' hyperthyroidism and ophthalmopathy. That paper notes: Carried out on the TCR CDR3, a first-round RT-PCR used the HTBI primer set. Most clonotypes expanded in the thyroid (above 0.001) were also present in blood.

This clonotype originated in a middle-aged woman with Graves disease. The chain joins TRBV20-1 to TRBJ2-5, with D hard to call. The input for sequencing was peripheral blood mononuclear cells (PBMCs), taken at new diagnosis, from a patient treated with antithyroid drugs. CDR3 in amino acids: CSARGEEWRKETQYF. Written as DNA, the CDR3 is TGCAGTGCTAGAGGAGAGGAGTGGCGGAAAGAGACCCAGTACTTC.